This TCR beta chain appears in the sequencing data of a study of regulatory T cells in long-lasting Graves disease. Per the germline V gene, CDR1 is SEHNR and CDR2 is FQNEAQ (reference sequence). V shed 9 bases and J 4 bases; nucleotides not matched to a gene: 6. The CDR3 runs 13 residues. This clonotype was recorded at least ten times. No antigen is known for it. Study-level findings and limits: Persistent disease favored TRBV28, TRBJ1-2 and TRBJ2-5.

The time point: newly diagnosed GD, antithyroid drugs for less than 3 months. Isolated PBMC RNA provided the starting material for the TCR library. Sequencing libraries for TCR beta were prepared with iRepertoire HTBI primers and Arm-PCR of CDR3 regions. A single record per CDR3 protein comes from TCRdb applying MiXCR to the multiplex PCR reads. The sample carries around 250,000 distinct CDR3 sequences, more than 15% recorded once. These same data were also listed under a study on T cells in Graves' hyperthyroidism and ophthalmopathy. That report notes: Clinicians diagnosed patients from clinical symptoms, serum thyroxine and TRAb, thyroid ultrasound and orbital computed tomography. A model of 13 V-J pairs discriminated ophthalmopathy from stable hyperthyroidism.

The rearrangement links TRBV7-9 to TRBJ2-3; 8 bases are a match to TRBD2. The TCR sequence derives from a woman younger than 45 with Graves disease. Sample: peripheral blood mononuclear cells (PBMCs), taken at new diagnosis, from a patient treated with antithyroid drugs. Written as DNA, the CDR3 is TGTGCCAGTATTAGCGGGGTAGCAGATACGCAGTATTTT. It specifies CASISGVADTQYF. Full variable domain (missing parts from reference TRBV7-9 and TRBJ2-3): DTGVSQNPRHKITKRGQNVTFRCDPISEHNRLYWYRQTLGQGPEFLTYFQNEAQLEKSRLLSDRFSAERPKGSFSTLEIQRTEQGDSAMYLCASISGVADTQYFGPGTRLTVL.